This TCR beta chain derives from a study of blood T cell repertoires in COVID-19. Overall study context: Italy, Spain and the United States were the sources of the convalescent and acute COVID-19 samples. The analysed material was cDNA or gDNA that came from T cells, B-cell-depleted T cells, or PBMCs.

V was trimmed by 5 bases and J by 0 bases, leaving 16 bases between them. Germline V lookup: CDR1 SGHNT, CDR2 YYREEE (reference sequence). The length of the CDR3 is 16 residues. Per the study methods: Amplification of reference gene primers provided the estimated nucleated cell counts. The protocol was immunoSEQ multiplex PCR, while the TCRdb copy is restricted to in-frame clones and leaves out a portion. The V and J calls and clone size come from that table; D and trimming were worked out from the DNA. The sample comprises just under 60,000 clones, about 72% of which are singletons, and around an eighth rests with the top ten.

What was sequenced was peripheral blood. The chain combines TRBV5-4 with TRBJ2-3, with a tentative D call TRBD2 (6 bases). The clonotype comes from a man at least 80 years old with acute or convalescent COVID-19. The CDR3 is CASRGLPSGSTDTQYF. CDR3 DNA sequence: TGTGCCAGCAGAGGGCTTCCCAGCGGGAGCACAGATACGCAGTATTTT.